Below, 30 T cell receptor beta chains from the same sample are listed, as sequenced in a study of OX40 agonist ivuxolimab in advanced cancers. Method: immunoSEQ multiplex PCR; TCRdb's copy keeps in-frame clones and lacks some. The data show tens of thousands of clones, with about 81% seen just once and about 26% held by the top ten. Sequencing was performed on CD4+ or CD8+ T cells sorted from blood, taken in a trial of the OX40 agonist ivuxolimab. The receptors derive from an adult with an advanced solid tumor such as melanoma, head and neck, liver or kidney cancer.

The chain couples TRBV13 to TRBJ1-4, with D perhaps matching TRBD1 (5 bases). Per germline, CDR1 PRHDT and CDR2 FYEKMQ (reference sequence). The CDR3 contains 14 residues. The V and J ends lost 4 bases and 5 bases respectively, with 11 bases between them. CDR3 sequence: CASSSDRINEKLFF. CDR3 DNA sequence: TGTGCCAGCAGCTCCGACAGAATAAATGAAAAACTGTTTTTT. Using reference TRBV13 and TRBJ1-4 for the parts outside the CDR3, the full variable domain is AAGVIQSPRHLIKEKRETATLKCYPIPRHDTVYWYQQGPGQDPQFLISFYEKMQSDKGSIPDRFSAQQFSDYHSELNMSSLELGDSALYFCASSSDRINEKLFFGSGTQLSVL.

J is TRBJ2-7 and V is TRBV10-3; 8 bases match TRBD1. The CDR3 sequence is 16 residues long. V shed 3 bases, J shed 3 bases, and the junction held 10 bases outside the gene matches. Germline CDR1 and CDR2: ENHRY and SYGVKD. The CDR3 DNA is TGTGCCATCAGTGACCCTTCGGACAGGGCCTTCTACGAGCAGTACTTC. Protein product: CAISDPSDRAFYEQYF.

V gene TRBV11-3 combines with J gene TRBJ2-2; TRBD1 matches 7 bases. Per germline, CDR1 SGHNT and CDR2 YENEEA. CDR3 length: 15 residues. J lost 2 bases, V lost 5 bases, and 5 bases had no gene match. CDR3 in amino acids: CASSPRQGNTGELFF. In DNA, the CDR3 is TGTGCCAGCAGCCCTAGACAGGGAAACACCGGGGAGCTGTTTTTT.

This clone came up once. The chain employs TRBV6-6 and TRBJ2-7; D is ambiguous. Trimming pared 4 bases from V and 5 bases from J, leaving 6 bases between. The CDR3 has 11 residues. Per the germline V gene, CDR1 is MNHNY and CDR2 is SVGAGI (reference sequence). DNA for the CDR3: TGTGCCAGCAGTTTTCGTCACGAGCAGTACTTC. Protein: CASSFRHEQYF.

The rearrangement uses TRBV5-4 and TRBJ2-5; 13 bases match TRBD2. Germline V CDR1 and CDR2: SGHNT, YYREEE (reference sequence). This CDR3 is 14 amino acids long. V shed 4 bases and J 5 bases; nucleotides not matched to a gene: 2. CDR3 nucleotides: TGTGCCAGCAGCCAGGGACTAGCGGGGGAGACCCAGTACTTC. This translates into CASSQGLAGETQYF.

The V call is TRBV29-1, the J call TRBJ1-1; TRBD1 is a possible D gene (6 bases). Germline V gene sequence: CDR1 SQVTM, CDR2 ANQGSEA. Between the trimmed V and J ends, which lost 8 bases and 1 base, there was a span of 14 bases. The CDR3 has 13 residues. CDR3 region: CSTTGWANTEAFF. The CDR3 region has the DNA TGCAGCACTACAGGGTGGGCGAACACTGAAGCTTTCTTT.

The CDR3: CASSVAGAAPNSPLHF. In nucleotides, the CDR3 is TGTGCCAGCAGCGTAGCCGGGGCCGCTCCAAATTCACCCCTCCACTTT. The rearrangement uses TRBV9 and TRBJ1-6; tentative D call: TRBD1 (5 bases). Looked up from germline, CDR1 is SGDLS and CDR2 is YYNGEE. This CDR3 comprises 16 residues. With 0 bases removed from V and 7 bases from J, the gap between germline ends came to 14 bases.

The chain uses TRBV4-1 and TRBJ2-2; the D is unclear. CDR3 size: 11 residues. The V end lost 1 base, the J end lost 8 bases, and 2 bases lay between the germline ends. Germline CDR1 is MGHRA and CDR2 is YSYEKL. CDR3 bases: TGCGCCAGCAGCCAAGCTGGGGAGCTGTTTTTT. Amino acids: CASSQAGELFF.

This clone was counted a few times. J is TRBJ2-3 and V is TRBV11-2; TRBD2 agrees at 7 bases. The CDR3 loop spans 14 amino acids. The germline CDR1 and CDR2 sequences are SGHAT and FQNNGV. V was clipped by 3 bases and J by 3 bases; unmatched bases: 3. In DNA form, the CDR3 reads TGTGCCAGCAGCTTCGGCGGGGGAACAGATACGCAGTATTTT. Amino acids: CASSFGGGTDTQYF.

V is TRBV19 and J is TRBJ2-1; 11 bases match TRBD1. The trim removed 2 bases at V and 7 bases at J, leaving 7 bases unmatched. Germline V gives CDR1 LNHDA, CDR2 SQIVND (reference sequence). This CDR3 contains 16 residues. The CDR3 here is CASSILDRGRENEQFF. CDR3 nucleotides: TGTGCCAGTAGTATACTGGACAGGGGGCGTGAAAATGAGCAGTTCTTC. Full variable domain (rest looked up from reference TRBV19 and TRBJ2-1): DGGITQSPKYLFRKEGQNVTLSCEQNLNHDAMYWYRQDPGQGLRLIYYSQIVNDFQKGDIAEGYSVSREKKESFPLTVTSAQKNPTAFYLCASSILDRGRENEQFFGPGTRLTVL.

The CDR3 sequence is CATHSGDNEQFF. CDR3 bases: TGTGCCACCCACAGCGGGGACAATGAGCAGTTCTTC. V gene TRBV2 combines with J gene TRBJ2-1, with TRBD2 matching 7 bases. The CDR3 has 12 amino acids. Losses at the gene ends were 10 bases for V and 5 bases for J; bases not matched to a gene: 5. From germline, CDR1 is SNHLY and CDR2 FYNNEI. Full variable domain (missing parts from reference TRBV2 and TRBJ2-1): EPEVTQTPSHQVTQMGQEVILRCVPISNHLYFYWYRQILGQKVEFLVSFYNNEISEKSEIFDDQFSVERPDGSNFTLKIRSTKLEDSAMYFCATHSGDNEQFFGPGTRLTVL.

The rearrangement joins TRBV11-1 to TRBJ2-1; 12 bases line up with TRBD2. The CDR3 runs to 15 residues. CDR1 and CDR2 from the germline V gene are SGHAT and FQDESV (reference sequence). V trimming: 5 bases; J trimming: 8 bases; junction bases outside the gene matches: 7. The CDR3 spells CASSSLAGGPHEQFF. In DNA, the CDR3 is TGTGCCAGCAGCAGTCTAGCGGGAGGGCCCCATGAGCAGTTCTTC.

The chain uses TRBV12-5 and TRBJ2-1, with 14 bases fitting TRBD2. Trimming cost V 4 bases and J 7 bases; bases outside gene matches: 18. CDR3 length equals 20 residues. Germline CDR1 LGHNT, CDR2 FRNRAP. As DNA, the CDR3 is TGTGCTAGTGGTTCTACCGGGCGCAGGGGGACTAGCGGGAGTAAAAATGAGCAGTTCTTC. Amino acid sequence: CASGSTGRRGTSGSKNEQFF.

This clone was found a few times. V is TRBV6-5 and J is TRBJ2-7; D is uncertain. The length of the CDR3 is 13 residues. Germline-derived CDR1 and CDR2 are MNHEY and SVGAGI. Trimming took 3 bases from V and 5 from J, leaving 11 bases between them. For the CDR3, the DNA is TGTGCCAGCAGTTATAAGGGTGGCGACGAGCAGTACTTC. As protein: CASSYKGGDEQYF.

The V call is TRBV6-1, the J call TRBJ2-7, with 9 bases fitting TRBD2. The germline V gene has CDR1 MNHNS and CDR2 SASEGT. This CDR3 is 13 amino acids long. V trimming: 5 bases; J trimming: 5 bases; junction bases outside the gene matches: 4. CDR3 DNA sequence: TGTGCCAGCAGTTGGACTAGCGCCAACGAGCAGTACTTC. Its translation is CASSWTSANEQYF.

This rearrangement joins TRBV5-1 to TRBJ2-1, with TRBD1 as a possible D gene (7 bases). The length of the CDR3 is 16 residues. Trimming pared 0 bases from V and 2 bases from J, leaving 12 bases between. CDR1 is SGHRS and CDR2 is YFSETQ in the germline V gene. The CDR3 region has the DNA TGCGCCAGCAGCTTGGTAGCAGGGGGGCCCTACAATGAGCAGTTCTTC. Translation: CASSLVAGGPYNEQFF.

J is TRBJ2-3 and V is TRBV5-8; possible D gene TRBD2, 6 bases. The CDR3 is made up of 14 amino acids. Germline V CDR1 and CDR2: SGHTS, YDEGEE. Trimming removed 3 bases from V and 5 bases from J, with 13 bases in between. CDR3 sequence reads: CASSYAGRRDTQYF. The CDR3 DNA reads TGTGCCAGCAGCTACGCGGGGAGAAGAGATACGCAGTATTTT.

Only a few counts were recorded for this clone. The V gene is TRBV7-7, the J gene TRBJ2-7, with 10 bases identical to TRBD1. V lost 1 base, J lost 6 bases, and 3 bases stayed unmatched. This CDR3 region has 14 residues. Germline V gene lookup returns CDR1 SSHAT and CDR2 FNYEAQ (reference sequence). CDR3 residues: CASSLGGQGSEQYF. The CDR3 DNA reads TGTGCCAGCAGCTTAGGGGGACAGGGGTCCGAGCAGTACTTC.

For this clone: Additional DNA sequences in this sample encode the identical CDR3. The chain links TRBV28 to TRBJ2-7, with 10 bases identical to TRBD1. Germline CDR1 and CDR2: MDHEN and SYDVKM. V lost 5 bases to trimming and J lost 2 bases; unmatched junction nucleotides: 3. The CDR3 runs 14 residues. CDR3 region: CASSPGTGAYEQYF. Here the CDR3 DNA reads TGTGCCAGCAGTCCAGGGACAGGGGCCTACGAGCAGTACTTC.

The chain is built from TRBV16 and TRBJ2-7; D gene unclear. The CDR3 contains 12 residues. The V and J ends lost 2 bases and 4 bases respectively, with 6 bases between them. The germline gives CDR1 KGHSY, CDR2 FQNENV. The CDR3 sequence: CASSQGRYEQYF. DNA of the CDR3: TGTGCCAGCAGCCAAGGGCGATACGAGCAGTACTTC.

This clone was found once. The chain combines TRBV5-1 with TRBJ2-3, with 7 positions matching TRBD2. CDR1 is SGHRS and CDR2 is YFSETQ in the germline V gene. The CDR3 is 16 residues long. The J segment lost 5 bases and the V segment lost 1 base, leaving 10 bases of the junction unmatched. This CDR3 reads CASSLQGLTLRDTQYF. The CDR3 DNA sequence: TGCGCCAGCAGCTTGCAGGGACTAACCCTTCGAGATACGCAGTATTTT.

The chain uses TRBV5-4 and TRBJ2-3, with a tentative D call TRBD1 (6 bases). Looked up from germline, CDR1 is SGHNT and CDR2 is YYREEE (reference sequence). This CDR3 is 12 amino acids long. V lost 6 bases and J lost 15, with 20 bases in between. The CDR3 bases are TGTGCCAGCAACCCCCGGGACAAGGGCCGATATTTT. It translates to CASNPRDKGRYF.

This chain joins TRBV7-2 and TRBJ1-2; no definite D call. CDR3 length equals 12 residues. The V and J ends lost 6 bases and 4 bases respectively, with 9 bases between them. Germline CDR1 and CDR2: SGHTA and FQGNSA. CDR3 loop: CASRWSVYGYTF. CDR3 sequence (DNA): TGTGCCAGCAGGTGGTCGGTCTATGGCTACACCTTC.

This clone has a single count. This chain links TRBV7-9 with TRBJ2-3, with 10 bases aligning to TRBD1. Looked up from germline, CDR1 is SEHNR and CDR2 is FQNEAQ (reference sequence). This CDR3 comprises 18 residues. Unmatched junction bases numbered 12, after V lost 5 bases and J lost 1 base. CDR3: CASSPVDRGDHGTDTQYF. CDR3 in DNA: TGTGCCAGCAGCCCCGTGGACAGGGGGGATCATGGCACAGATACGCAGTATTTT.

Written as DNA, the CDR3 is TGCGCCAGCAGCTGGCGGGAAAACTCCAATCTAGATAATTCACCCCTCCACTTT. Its translation: CASSWRENSNLDNSPLHF. This sequence joins TRBV5-1 and TRBJ1-6; unclear D gene. This CDR3 spans 18 amino acids. Deletions cut 3 bases from V and 5 bases from J, with 21 bases between. The germline V gene encodes CDR1 SGHRS and CDR2 YFSETQ.

The CDR3 DNA follows: TGTGCCAGCAAAGACTGGGACACTGAAGCTTTCTTT. This gives the protein CASKDWDTEAFF. The rearrangement links TRBV6-5 to TRBJ1-1; no reliable D call. The V end was cut by 7 bases, the J end by 3 bases, with 9 bases between. Per germline, CDR1 MNHEY and CDR2 SVGAGI. This CDR3 region has 12 residues.

The chain uses TRBV9 and TRBJ2-5, with D tentatively TRBD1 (6 bases). V lost 2 bases to trimming and J lost 2 bases, with 10 bases between them. The CDR3 is 14 amino acids. Germline V gives CDR1 SGDLS, CDR2 YYNGEE. DNA of the CDR3: TGTGCCAGCAGCGTGTCCAGGGGTCAAGAGACCCAGTACTTC. Its protein product is CASSVSRGQETQYF.

The J gene is TRBJ2-7, the V gene TRBV9; possibly TRBD2 for D (7 bases). The CDR3 length is 15 residues. The V gene's germline CDR1 is SGDLS and CDR2 YYNGEE. Trimming took off 0 bases at V and 0 bases at J, with 10 bases between the two ends. The CDR3 bases are TGTGCCAGCAGCGTAGCGGGGGGCGCCTCCTACGAGCAGTACTTC. Translation: CASSVAGGASYEQYF.

The chain joins TRBV7-9 to TRBJ2-2; D unclear. The CDR3 loop spans 12 amino acids. Deletions cut 5 bases from V and 4 bases from J, with 5 bases between. Germline CDR1 and CDR2: SEHNR and FQNEAQ (reference sequence). The CDR3 nucleotides are TGTGCCAGCAGCGGGGTCACCGGGGAGCTGTTTTTT. This translates into CASSGVTGELFF.

The genes are TRBV12-2 and TRBJ2-5; TRBD2 was called by the table and not checked on the DNA. TRBV12-2 is classified as a pseudogene. This CDR3 has 14 amino acids. The CDR3 here is CASRLTSPQETQYF. The CDR3 coding sequence is TGTGCAAGTCGCTTGACTAGTCCCCAAGAGACCCAGTACTTC.